This T cell receptor beta chain is from a study of technical replicates of blood from a handful of donors. V lost 0 bases, J lost 2 bases, and 17 bases lay in between. CDR3 length equals 17 residues. The V gene's germline CDR1 is MRHNA and CDR2 SNTAGT. Some clones are missing from TCRdb's copy, which holds only in-frame ones; the method was immunoSEQ multiplex PCR. Here the sample spans approximately 59,000 clones, about 86% being singletons. Sequences were obtained from PBMCs. The chain combines TRBV6-4 with TRBJ2-7; tentative D call: TRBD2 (6 bases). The origin of this receptor is a human donor in good health. Some clones in this sample may be carry-over from other donors' samples. CDR3 sequence (DNA): TGTGCCAGCAGTGACTCGAACCCAAACATAGCGGCCTACGAGCAGTACTTC. Translating gives CASSDSNPNIAAYEQYF.